Below, 27 T cell receptor beta chains from the same sample are listed, as sequenced in a study of cytomegalovirus exposure and HLA in healthy donors. Primers: 60 Vbeta forward and 13 Jbeta reverse. Only in-frame clones appear in the TCRdb table, and some are missing; sequencing was by immunoSEQ multiplex PCR. The sample contains 180,000 or so clones, 65% to 85% of which appear only once. The source material was PBMCs. The receptors stem from a boy under 10 years old in good health and CMV-seronegative.

This chain connects TRBV5-1 to TRBJ2-5; D gene uncertain. Per the germline V gene, CDR1 is SGHRS and CDR2 is YFSETQ. Trimming took off 1 base at V and 4 bases at J, with 5 bases between the two ends. The CDR3 extends over 12 amino acids. The CDR3: CASSLQAETQYF. DNA for the CDR3: TGCGCCAGCAGCTTGCAGGCAGAGACCCAGTACTTC.

This chain joins TRBV6-5 and TRBJ2-3, with D possibly TRBD1 on 7 matching bases. Germline CDR1 is MNHEY and CDR2 is SVGAGI. Trimming removed 6 bases at V and 0 bases at J, with 10 bases between. The CDR3 spans 14 residues. CDR3 amino acids: CASSQGGSTDTQYF. As DNA, the CDR3 is TGTGCCAGCAGCCAGGGGGGAAGCACAGATACGCAGTATTTT.

V and J are TRBV5-1 and TRBJ1-3; D not resolved. Trimming removed 0 bases from V and 0 bases from J, with 7 bases in between. The V gene's germline CDR1 is SGHRS and CDR2 YFSETQ. The CDR3 extends over 15 amino acids. CDR3 sequence (DNA): TGCGCCAGCAGCTTGGACAGTCTCTCTGGAAACACCATATATTTT. It yields the protein CASSLDSLSGNTIYF.

This clone was seen only once. This chain uses TRBV30 with TRBJ2-1; D might be TRBD1 (5 bases). The germline gives CDR1 GTSNPN, CDR2 SVGIG (reference sequence). The CDR3 totals 14 residues. V lost 8 bases to trimming and J lost 0 bases, with 14 bases between them. This chain's CDR3 is CAGQQDSSYNEQFF. CDR3 DNA: TGTGCCGGCCAACAGGATAGCTCCTACAATGAGCAGTTCTTC.

This clone was seen only a few times. The rearrangement joins TRBV30 to TRBJ2-2; 8 nucleotides match TRBD1. The J segment lost 6 bases and the V segment lost 1 base, leaving 10 bases of the junction unmatched. CDR3 length: 16 residues. Germline lookup yields CDR1 GTSNPN and CDR2 SVGIG (reference sequence). The DNA for the CDR3 is TGTGCCTGGAGTGCCCGACAGGGGCGGGTAGCCGGGGAGCTGTTTTTT. Protein: CAWSARQGRVAGELFF.

The chain links TRBV6-5 to TRBJ1-1; tentative D call: TRBD1 (5 bases). The ends were cut back, 0 bases at V and 1 base at J, with 9 bases in the middle. The CDR3 totals 15 residues. From germline, CDR1 is MNHEY and CDR2 SVGAGI. The CDR3 sequence: CASSYSQGGNTEAFF. The CDR3 DNA is TGTGCCAGCAGTTACTCCCAGGGAGGGAACACTGAAGCTTTCTTT.

A few counts support this clone. This chain joins TRBV5-1 and TRBJ2-5; TRBD2 aligns across 10 bases. The trim removed 0 bases at V and 5 bases at J, leaving 13 bases unmatched. Germline V gives CDR1 SGHRS, CDR2 YFSETQ. The CDR3 runs to 18 residues. The CDR3 coding sequence is TGCGCCAGCAGCTTGGCTGGGCGAGCGGGGGGGCCCGGGGAGACCCAGTACTTC. As protein: CASSLAGRAGGPGETQYF. The whole variable domain, filled in from reference TRBV5-1 and TRBJ2-5, reads KAGVTQTPRYLIKTRGQQVTLSCSPISGHRSVSWYQQTPGQGLQFLFEYFSETQRNKGNFPGRFSGRQFSNSRSEMNVSTLELGDSALYLCASSLAGRAGGPGETQYFGPGTRLLVL.

This chain joins TRBV9 and TRBJ1-1, with 8 bases identical to TRBD1. Trimming took 3 bases from V and 5 from J; bases not matched to a gene: 6. The germline V gene encodes CDR1 SGDLS and CDR2 YYNGEE. CDR3 size: 14 residues. In DNA, the CDR3 is TGTGCCAGCAGCGGGACAGGGAGTAGGACTGAAGCTTTCTTT. Amino acids: CASSGTGSRTEAFF.

The chain couples TRBV29-1 to TRBJ1-2; D possibly corresponds to TRBD1 (6 bases). The CDR3 runs to 13 residues. Germline V gene data show CDR1 as SQVTM and CDR2 as ANQGSEA. Trimming took off 3 bases at V and 4 bases at J, with 12 bases between the two ends. CDR3 protein: CSVEAQGSYGYTF. The CDR3 region has the DNA TGCAGCGTTGAGGCACAGGGTAGCTATGGCTACACCTTC.

This chain joins TRBV9 and TRBJ2-3, with 11 bases lining up with TRBD1. CDR3 size: 16 residues. Per the germline V gene, CDR1 is SGDLS and CDR2 is YYNGEE. The trim removed 7 bases at V and 2 bases at J, leaving 9 bases unmatched. The CDR3 here is CASSRGGQGDTDTQYF. As DNA, the CDR3 is TGTGCCAGCTCCCGAGGGGGACAGGGGGACACAGATACGCAGTATTTT.

The CDR3 sequence: CASSLRTGARLGTQYF. The CDR3 bases are TGTGCCAGCAGCCTAAGGACAGGGGCCCGTCTAGGGACCCAGTACTTC. This chain links TRBV11-2 with TRBJ2-5; 9 bases line up with TRBD1. Germline CDR1 reads SGHAT; CDR2 reads FQNNGV. V dropped 5 bases and J dropped 7; count of bases not matched to a gene: 14. The CDR3 is 16 amino acids.

The chain links TRBV27 to TRBJ1-6; D unclear. Trimming left V 3 bases short and J 7 bases short, with 10 bases between. Germline V gives CDR1 MNHEY, CDR2 SMNVEV (reference sequence). CDR3 length: 14 amino acids. For the CDR3, the DNA is TGTGCCAGCAGTTTCTCGGCGGCGAATTCACCCCTCCACTTT. This translates into CASSFSAANSPLHF.

The chain employs TRBV5-5 and TRBJ2-5; 12 bases align to TRBD2. The J call may be wrong; the DNA end is better matched by TRBJ2-7. This CDR3 spans 14 amino acids. In germline, CDR1 is SGHKS, CDR2 YYEKEE (reference sequence). This chain's CDR3 is CASSLLAGGYEQYF. CDR3 nucleotide sequence: TGTGCCAGCAGCTTGCTAGCGGGGGGGTACGAGCAGTACTTC.

The chain employs TRBV9 and TRBJ2-3; TRBD1 agrees at 8 bases. The CDR3 is made up of 14 amino acids. V lost 3 bases to trimming and J lost 6 bases; unmatched junction nucleotides: 6. Germline CDR1 and CDR2: SGDLS and YYNGEE. CDR3 bases: TGTGCCAGCAGCGGATTACAGGGGGAGGATACGCAGTATTTT. Translation gives CASSGLQGEDTQYF.

There are a few counts of this clone. The chain recombines TRBV6-5 with TRBJ2-5; 7 nucleotides agree with TRBD2. Germline-derived CDR1 and CDR2 are MNHEY and SVGAGI. V gave up 7 bases and J gave up 4 bases; unmatched junction bases: 6. The CDR3 has 13 residues. CDR3 amino acids: CASTTPGGETQYF. The CDR3, as DNA: TGTGCCAGCACCACTCCGGGGGGAGAGACCCAGTACTTC.

The chain combines TRBV11-3 with TRBJ2-3; TRBD2 matches 7 bases. Germline loops: CDR1 SGHNT, CDR2 YENEEA. The CDR3 covers 15 residues. The ends lost 3 bases at V and 0 bases at J; junction bases unmatched: 3. The CDR3 sequence is CASSFGEGSTDTQYF. The CDR3 coding sequence is TGTGCCAGCAGCTTTGGGGAGGGTAGCACAGATACGCAGTATTTT. The complete variable domain, with remaining parts taken from reference TRBV11-3 and TRBJ2-3, reads EAGVVQSPRYKIIEKKQPVAFWCNPISGHNTLYWYLQNLGQGPELLIRYENEEAVDDSQLPKDRFSAERLKGVDSTLKIQPAELGDSAVYLCASSFGEGSTDTQYFGPGTRLTVL.

The chain links TRBV19 to TRBJ2-2; 8 positions match TRBD2. This CDR3 comprises 16 residues. Losses at the gene ends were 2 bases for V and 4 bases for J; bases not matched to a gene: 6. From germline, CDR1 is LNHDA and CDR2 SQIVND (reference sequence). The chain's CDR3 is CASSITERGGTGELFF. The CDR3 bases are TGTGCCAGTAGTATAACGGAACGGGGGGGCACCGGGGAGCTGTTTTTT.

The chain uses TRBV5-6 and TRBJ2-3; D is uncertain. Between the trimmed V and J ends, which lost 2 bases and 1 base, there was a span of 11 bases. Germline-derived CDR1 and CDR2 are SGHDT and YYEEEE. This CDR3 comprises 15 residues. CDR3 nucleotide sequence: TGTGCCAGCAGCTTCATACTTACAGGCACAGATACGCAGTATTTT. It is translated as CASSFILTGTDTQYF.

This sequence joins TRBV6-1 and TRBJ2-3; tentative D call: TRBD2 (5 bases). Trimming stripped 2 bases from V and 1 base from J, with 7 bases between. This CDR3 is 14 amino acids long. CDR1 and CDR2 (germline): MNHNS, SASEGT. Here the CDR3 reads CASSEIGGTDTQYF. CDR3 sequence (DNA): TGTGCCAGCAGTGAAATCGGGGGCACAGATACGCAGTATTTT.

V and J are TRBV11-2 and TRBJ1-1; no clear D. This CDR3 contains 15 residues. Germline loops: CDR1 SGHAT, CDR2 FQNNGV. V lost 8 bases and J lost 0, with 16 bases in between. The DNA of the CDR3 is TGTGCCAGCTCCCTTACCACACCGATGAACACTGAAGCTTTCTTT. Amino acids: CASSLTTPMNTEAFF.

The rearrangement joins TRBV25-1 to TRBJ2-3; the D gene is possibly TRBD2 (6 bases). The germline V and J ends were trimmed by 2 bases and 8 bases, with 20 bases remaining between them. The length of the CDR3 is 16 residues. The germline gives CDR1 MGHDK, CDR2 SYGVNS. CDR3 in amino acids: CASSEGPGPGRGTQYF. DNA for the CDR3: TGTGCCAGCAGTGAAGGCCCGGGACCCGGGCGGGGTACGCAGTATTTT.

J is TRBJ1-1 and V is TRBV11-2; D unresolved. V was clipped by 5 bases and J by 4 bases, with 11 bases between them. The germline CDR1 and CDR2 sequences are SGHAT and FQNNGV. The CDR3 is 13 amino acids. The CDR3 DNA reads TGTGCCAGCAGCCTTATAGAGGGCACTGAAGCTTTCTTT. It specifies CASSLIEGTEAFF. Full variable domain (missing parts from reference TRBV11-2 and TRBJ1-1): EAGVAQSPRYKIIEKRQSVAFWCNPISGHATLYWYQQILGQGPKLLIQFQNNGVVDDSQLPKDRFSAERLKGVDSTLKIQPAKLEDSAVYLCASSLIEGTEAFFGQGTRLTVV.

CDR3 amino acids: CASSVKVGDTEAFF. The CDR3 bases are TGTGCCAGCAGCGTAAAGGTCGGAGACACTGAAGCTTTCTTT. The genes are TRBV9 and TRBJ1-1; D is uncertain. Germline V gene data show CDR1 as SGDLS and CDR2 as YYNGEE. The CDR3 totals 14 residues. V gave up 1 base and J gave up 3 bases, with 10 bases separating them. The full variable domain, completed using reference TRBV9 and TRBJ1-1, is DSGVTQTPKHLITATGQRVTLRCSPRSGDLSVYWYQQSLDQGLQFLIQYYNGEERAKGNILERFSAQQFPDLHSELNLSSLELGDSALYFCASSVKVGDTEAFFGQGTRLTVV.

V gene TRBV7-2 combines with J gene TRBJ1-1; weak D call: TRBD1 (6 bases). V was cut by 5 bases and J by 5 bases, with 12 bases left in between. The germline V gene encodes CDR1 SGHTA and CDR2 FQGNSA. The CDR3 consists of 13 residues. DNA of the CDR3: TGTGCCAGCAGCGTGGACAGAGAAACTGAAGCTTTCTTT. It is translated as CASSVDRETEAFF.

The chain is built from TRBV4-3 and TRBJ2-7; 12 bases align to TRBD1. In germline, CDR1 is LGHNA, CDR2 YSLEER. Germline trimming cut 1 base from V and 5 bases from J; bases unmatched to any gene: 15. The CDR3 runs to 19 residues. The CDR3 here is CASSQGFRDRGLKSDEQYF. In DNA form, the CDR3 reads TGCGCCAGCAGCCAAGGCTTTCGGGACAGGGGGCTAAAGTCAGACGAGCAGTACTTC.

The V call is TRBV11-2, the J call TRBJ2-5, with unresolved D. The CDR3 has 14 residues. V was pared by 0 bases and J by 7 bases, with 12 bases between. Germline V gene data show CDR1 as SGHAT and CDR2 as FQNNGV. CDR3 in DNA: TGTGCCAGCAGCTTAGATCGGTCTGGTCCGACCCAGTACTTC. Its translation: CASSLDRSGPTQYF.

The chain carries TRBV2 and TRBJ1-4, with a tentative D call TRBD1 (5 bases). With 7 bases removed from V and 7 bases from J, the gap between germline ends came to 19 bases. Per germline, CDR1 SNHLY and CDR2 FYNNEI. The CDR3 runs 15 residues. This CDR3 is CASNRSPGGGEKLFF. In DNA, the CDR3 is TGTGCCAGCAACAGGAGCCCCGGGGGTGGTGAAAAACTGTTTTTT.